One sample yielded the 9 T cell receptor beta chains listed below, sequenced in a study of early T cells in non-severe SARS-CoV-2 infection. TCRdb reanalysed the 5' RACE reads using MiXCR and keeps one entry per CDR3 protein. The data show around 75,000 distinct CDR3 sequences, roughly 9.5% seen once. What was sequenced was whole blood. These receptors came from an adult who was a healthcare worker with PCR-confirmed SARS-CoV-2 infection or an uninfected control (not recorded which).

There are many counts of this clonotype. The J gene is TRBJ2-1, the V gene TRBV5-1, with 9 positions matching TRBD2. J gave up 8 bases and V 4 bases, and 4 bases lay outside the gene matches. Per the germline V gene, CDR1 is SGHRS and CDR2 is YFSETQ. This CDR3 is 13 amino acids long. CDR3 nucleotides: TGCGCCAGCAGCCTAGCGGGGTATGATGAGCAGTTCTTC. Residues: CASSLAGYDEQFF.

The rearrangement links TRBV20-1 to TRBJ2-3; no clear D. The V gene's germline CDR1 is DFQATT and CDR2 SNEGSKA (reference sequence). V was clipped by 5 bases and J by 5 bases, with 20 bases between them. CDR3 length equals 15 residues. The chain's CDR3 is CSADLTTESIDTQYF. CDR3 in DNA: TGCAGTGCTGACCTGACGACTGAAAGTATAGATACGCAGTATTTT.

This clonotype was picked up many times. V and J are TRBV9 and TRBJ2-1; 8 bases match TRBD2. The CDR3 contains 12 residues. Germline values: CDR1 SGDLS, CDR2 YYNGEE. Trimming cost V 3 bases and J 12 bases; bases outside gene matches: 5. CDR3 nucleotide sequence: TGTGCCAGCAGCGGGCGACTAGCGTGGCAGTTCTTC. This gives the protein CASSGRLAWQFF.

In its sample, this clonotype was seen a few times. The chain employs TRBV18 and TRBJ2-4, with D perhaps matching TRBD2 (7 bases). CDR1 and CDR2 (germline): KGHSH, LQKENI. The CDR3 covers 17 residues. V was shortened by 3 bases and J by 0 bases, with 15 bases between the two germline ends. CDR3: CASSPLIGGAAKNIQYF. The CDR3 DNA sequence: TGTGCCAGCTCACCCCTTATTGGGGGGGCAGCCAAAAACATTCAGTACTTC.

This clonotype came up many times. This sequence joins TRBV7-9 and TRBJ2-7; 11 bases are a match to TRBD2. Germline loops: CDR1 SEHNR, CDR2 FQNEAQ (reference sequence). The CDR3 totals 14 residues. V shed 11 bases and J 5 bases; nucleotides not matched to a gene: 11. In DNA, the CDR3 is TGTGCCGGGGGGATAGCGGGAGGGCCCCACGAGCAGTACTTC. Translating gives CAGGIAGGPHEQYF.

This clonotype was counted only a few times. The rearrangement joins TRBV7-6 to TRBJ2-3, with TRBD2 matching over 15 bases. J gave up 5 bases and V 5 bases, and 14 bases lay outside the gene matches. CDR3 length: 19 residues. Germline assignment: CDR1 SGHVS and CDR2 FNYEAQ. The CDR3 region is CASSPRTSGGAGGEDTQYF. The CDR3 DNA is TGTGCCAGCAGCCCCAGGACTAGCGGGGGGGCTGGGGGAGAAGATACGCAGTATTTT.

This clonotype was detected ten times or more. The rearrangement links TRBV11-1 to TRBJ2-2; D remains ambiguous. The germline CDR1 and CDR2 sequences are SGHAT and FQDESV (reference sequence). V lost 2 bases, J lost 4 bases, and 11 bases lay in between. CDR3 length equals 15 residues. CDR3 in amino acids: CASSLNPTATGELFF. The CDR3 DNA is TGTGCCAGCAGCTTAAATCCGACGGCCACCGGGGAGCTGTTTTTT.

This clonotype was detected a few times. The CDR3 coding sequence is TGCAGCGTTGAAAAACTAGGGGACACAGATACGCAGTATTTT. Protein sequence: CSVEKLGDTDTQYF. The chain employs TRBV29-1 and TRBJ2-3; D is possibly TRBD1 or TRBD2 (5 bases each). V was clipped by 2 bases and J by 2 bases, with 11 bases between them. Germline V CDR1 and CDR2: SQVTM, ANQGSEA. The CDR3 spans 14 residues.

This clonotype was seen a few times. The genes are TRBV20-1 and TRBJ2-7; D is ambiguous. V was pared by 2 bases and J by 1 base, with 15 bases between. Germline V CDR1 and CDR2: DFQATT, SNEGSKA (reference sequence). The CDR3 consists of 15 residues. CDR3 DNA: TGCAGTGCTAGAAGAAAAGGGCTGGGATCCTACGAGCAGTACTTC. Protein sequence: CSARRKGLGSYEQYF.